This T cell receptor beta chain was recorded in a study of control samples from healthy donors and cancer patients. This table comes from immunoSEQ multiplex PCR, and its TCRdb copy is limited to in-frame clones, with some not included. The sample records some 200,000 clones, 85% to 95% being singletons. The length of the CDR3 is 15 residues. Germline V lookup: CDR1 SGHRS, CDR2 YFSETQ. V lost 0 bases and J lost 5, with 13 bases in between. Sequencing used blood. This TCR was sampled from a man aged 45 to 65 in good health. This rearrangement joins TRBV5-1 to TRBJ2-3; maybe TRBD2 (5 bases). The DNA for the CDR3 is TGCGCCAGCAGCTTGGCCCGAGGAGGTCGAGATACGCAGTATTTT. Translating it yields CASSLARGGRDTQYF.